The clone carrying this T cell receptor (beta chain) was detected only a few times. This sample is drawn from a study of technical replicates of blood from a few donors. Germline V gives CDR1 SGHDT, CDR2 YYEEEE. The CDR3 runs 15 residues. The germline V and J ends were trimmed by 2 bases and 0 bases, with 9 bases remaining between them. Assay: immunoSEQ multiplex PCR; the TCRdb copy retains only in-frame clones and omits some. The table has about 62,000 clones, roughly nine tenths seen once; the top ten hold around 4.8%. The chain joins TRBV5-6 to TRBJ1-5, with D maybe TRBD1 (6 bases). Sequenced sample: PBMCs. This sequence was found in a human donor in good health. Some clones in this sample may be carry-over from other donors' samples. This chain's CDR3 is CASSFGQNSNQPQHF. CDR3 nucleotides: TGTGCCAGCAGCTTTGGACAGAATAGCAATCAGCCCCAGCATTTT.